The 14 T cell receptor beta chains below were found in one sample sequenced in a study of CD8 T cells in Susac syndrome. Random hexamers served to reverse transcribe roughly 0.5 to 1 ug RNA. Via MiXCR, TCRdb re-called the immunoSEQ multiplex PCR reads, giving one row per CDR3 protein. Of a few hundred thousand distinct CDR3 sequences listed, about 95% were seen once; the top ten hold 0.085% to 0.095%. Sequenced: CD4+ T cells from PBMCs. The receptor source for this set is a human donor with multiple sclerosis.

V gene TRBV24-1 combines with J gene TRBJ2-3; D not resolved. Trimming left V 3 bases short and J 5 bases short, with 11 bases between. CDR3 size: 14 residues. From germline, CDR1 is KGHDR and CDR2 SFDVKD. CDR3 protein: CATSDGVVGDTQYF. DNA for the CDR3: TGTGCCACCAGTGATGGCGTCGTAGGAGATACGCAGTATTTT.

The V call is TRBV28, the J call TRBJ2-7, with TRBD1 matching 9 bases. Germline CDR1 and CDR2: MDHEN and SYDVKM. The CDR3 extends over 14 amino acids. Unmatched junction bases numbered 8, after V lost 6 bases and J lost 5 bases. CDR3 sequence (DNA): TGTGCCAGCAGCCAGGACAGGGGCCGAGACGAGCAGTACTTC. This translates into CASSQDRGRDEQYF.

The gene calls are TRBV7-2 and TRBJ2-1; possibly TRBD1 for D (6 bases). CDR1 and CDR2 (germline): SGHTA, FQGNSA. V gave up 3 bases and J gave up 6 bases, with 21 bases separating them. This CDR3 has 17 residues. This CDR3 reads CASSFSSRGQWANEQFF. The CDR3 DNA reads as TGTGCCAGCAGCTTTTCTTCCCGGGGACAATGGGCCAATGAGCAGTTCTTC.

The chain links TRBV30 to TRBJ1-1, with D unclear. CDR3 length equals 14 residues. Trimming removed 3 bases at V and 2 bases at J, with 13 bases between. CDR1 and CDR2 from the germline V gene are GTSNPN and SVGIG (reference sequence). The CDR3: CAWRHETGNTEAFF. The CDR3 nucleotides are TGTGCCTGGAGGCACGAGACGGGTAACACTGAAGCTTTCTTT.

The chain joins TRBV29-1 to TRBJ1-2, with 8 nucleotides matching TRBD1. CDR3 size: 11 residues. V was pared by 7 bases and J by 7 bases, with 5 bases of the junction left unmatched. Germline V gives CDR1 SQVTM, CDR2 ANQGSEA. The CDR3 sequence: CSAWDRSGYTF. The DNA of the CDR3 is TGCAGCGCCTGGGACAGGAGTGGCTACACCTTC.

The CDR3 nucleotides are TGTGCCAGCAGTTCACCGGGACAGGGTAGGTGGGGAACTGAAGCTTTCTTT. Its protein product is CASSSPGQGRWGTEAFF. The J gene is TRBJ1-1, the V gene TRBV28; 9 bases are a match to TRBD1. The V segment lost 4 bases and the J segment 5 bases; nucleotides outside the gene matches: 14. The CDR3 sequence is 17 residues long. Germline lookup yields CDR1 MDHEN and CDR2 SYDVKM.

This clonotype was seen just once. The rearrangement links TRBV2 to TRBJ1-1; D remains ambiguous. This CDR3 region has 15 residues. V was clipped by 1 base and J by 9 bases, with 18 bases between them. The germline CDR1 and CDR2 sequences are SNHLY and FYNNEI. CDR3 in DNA: TGTGCCAGCAGTGAAGAAGGCACCTCTAGTTCTAAAGCTTTCTTT. This gives the protein CASSEEGTSSSKAFF. The full variable domain, in which reference TRBV2 and TRBJ1-1 provide the parts outside the CDR3, is EPEVTQTPSHQVTQMGQEVILRCVPISNHLYFYWYRQILGQKVEFLVSFYNNEISEKSEIFDDQFSVERPDGSNFTLKIRSTKLEDSAMYFCASSEEGTSSSKAFFGQGTRLTVV.

The genes are TRBV5-4 and TRBJ2-1, with 12 nucleotides matching TRBD2. The junction had 10 bases not matched to a gene; V was cut back by 4 bases and J by 8 bases. CDR3 size: 16 residues. Germline V lookup: CDR1 SGHNT, CDR2 YYREEE (reference sequence). The CDR3 DNA sequence: TGTGCCAGCAGCACCCGACTAGCGGGAGTAGGCGATGAGCAGTTCTTC. Its protein product is CASSTRLAGVGDEQFF.

The V call is TRBV30, the J call TRBJ1-4, with 12 positions matching TRBD1. V dropped 2 bases and J dropped 7; count of bases not matched to a gene: 5. CDR3 length: 15 amino acids. Germline V lookup: CDR1 GTSNPN, CDR2 SVGIG (reference sequence). CDR3 in DNA: TGTGCCTGGAGTTCGGGACAGGGGGCATCTGAAAAACTGTTTTTT. Translation: CAWSSGQGASEKLFF.

V usage is TRBV3-1 and J usage is TRBJ1-2, with 10 bases fitting TRBD1. Germline V gives CDR1 LGHDT, CDR2 YNNKEL (reference sequence). The CDR3 runs 13 residues. After removal of 3 bases from V and 8 bases from J, the junction contained 3 bases not matched to a gene. CDR3 region: CASSHDRGQGYTF. In DNA, the CDR3 is TGTGCCAGCAGCCACGACAGGGGGCAAGGCTACACCTTC.

This chain connects TRBV12-5 to TRBJ2-2, with 8 bases identical to TRBD1. Germline V CDR1 and CDR2: LGHNT, FRNRAP. The V segment lost 1 base and the J segment 4 bases; nucleotides outside the gene matches: 2. The CDR3 has 15 amino acids. CDR3 nucleotides: TGTGCTAGTGGTTTGGGACAGGGGCGCACCGGGGAGCTGTTTTTT. Translated, it gives CASGLGQGRTGELFF.

The chain carries TRBV20-1 and TRBJ2-3, with D hard to call. Trimming took 7 bases from V and 2 from J, leaving 7 bases between them. Germline CDR1 DFQATT, CDR2 SNEGSKA (reference sequence). The CDR3 is 11 amino acids. This CDR3 reads CSVVPTDTQYF. The CDR3 coding sequence is TGCAGTGTAGTTCCCACAGATACGCAGTATTTT.

V and J are TRBV25-1 and TRBJ2-2; D possibly corresponds to TRBD2 (5 bases). V was cut by 6 bases and J by 4 bases, with 9 bases left in between. CDR1 and CDR2 (germline): MGHDK, SYGVNS. This CDR3 region has 13 residues. The CDR3 protein is CASSGEGTGELFF. CDR3 nucleotide sequence: TGTGCCAGCAGCGGCGAGGGCACCGGGGAGCTGTTTTTT.

The chain employs TRBV3-1 and TRBJ2-1; D may match TRBD1 or TRBD2 (5 bases each). The V and J ends lost 8 bases and 4 bases respectively, with 18 bases between them. There are 15 residues in the CDR3. The germline V gene encodes CDR1 LGHDT and CDR2 YNNKEL (reference sequence). CDR3 in amino acids: CASADYGAPYNEQFF. The CDR3 nucleotides read TGTGCCAGCGCCGACTATGGGGCGCCGTACAATGAGCAGTTCTTC.